These 20 T cell receptor beta chains came from one sample sequenced in a study of early T cells in non-severe SARS-CoV-2 infection (dated by TCRdb to the early 2020s). The protocol used for the library was 5' RACE. Sequencing relied on a NextSeq 500. The public sequencing data were trimmed at Q25 with fastp and processed into clonotypes with MiXCR by TCRdb, which kept only in-frame beta chains. All rows with the same CDR3 protein become a single entry with the most common DNA and genes. This sample comprises more than 75,000 distinct CDR3 sequences, roughly 15% of them detected only once. The leading ten clones occupy 5% to 7.5% of the sample. The sequenced sample was whole blood. Receptors originate from an adult who was a healthcare worker with PCR-confirmed SARS-CoV-2 infection or an uninfected control (not recorded which).

This sequence joins TRBV18 and TRBJ2-7; 7 bases agree with TRBD1. This CDR3 has 14 amino acids. Germline V gives CDR1 KGHSH, CDR2 LQKENI. The junction had 4 bases not matched to a gene; V was cut back by 3 bases and J by 2 bases. CDR3 loop: CASSPTTGPYEQYF. The CDR3 nucleotides are TGTGCCAGCTCACCGACGACAGGGCCCTACGAGCAGTACTTC.

The CDR3 is CASPPRAGVGTEAFF. The CDR3 DNA follows: TGTGCCAGTCCTCCAAGGGCAGGGGTCGGCACTGAAGCTTTCTTT. This sequence joins TRBV28 and TRBJ1-1; possibly TRBD1 for D (6 bases). The CDR3 spans 15 residues. V was clipped by 9 bases and J by 4 bases, with 21 bases between them. Germline values: CDR1 MDHEN, CDR2 SYDVKM.

This clonotype appeared a few times. The gene calls are TRBV12-3 or TRBV12-4 and TRBJ1-2; TRBD1 aligns across 9 bases. CDR3 length equals 14 residues. J lost 8 bases, V lost 5 bases, and 9 bases had no gene match. The CDR3 DNA sequence: TGTGCCAGCAGTCAAACACAGGGGGCAGGAGGCTACACCTTC. Its translation: CASSQTQGAGGYTF.

The chain links TRBV19 to TRBJ2-3; 10 bases agree with TRBD2. The germline gives CDR1 LNHDA, CDR2 SQIVND (reference sequence). The CDR3 totals 15 residues. V trimming: 6 bases; J trimming: 2 bases; junction bases outside the gene matches: 5. The CDR3 nucleotides are TGTGCCAGTAGCCTAGCGGGGGAGCCCACAGATACGCAGTATTTT. This gives the protein CASSLAGEPTDTQYF.

This clonotype was picked up a small number of times. The chain carries TRBV20-1 and TRBJ1-3; TRBD1 is a possible D gene (5 bases). V was cut by 6 bases and J by 0 bases, with 15 bases left in between. This CDR3 spans 15 amino acids. Germline V gene sequence: CDR1 DFQATT, CDR2 SNEGSKA (reference sequence). Here the CDR3 reads CSATGALLSGNTIYF. The CDR3 DNA is TGCAGTGCCACCGGGGCCTTGCTCTCTGGAAACACCATATATTTT.

This clonotype was picked up many times. The chain links TRBV11-2 to TRBJ2-5; 9 bases align to TRBD1. This CDR3 is 16 amino acids long. Trimming took 5 bases from V and 4 from J; bases not matched to a gene: 11. CDR1 and CDR2 from the germline V gene are SGHAT and FQNNGV. In DNA form, the CDR3 reads TGTGCCAGCAGCGATCTTGACAGGGGGTACAGAGAGACCCAGTACTTC. It encodes CASSDLDRGYRETQYF.

The chain uses TRBV5-1 and TRBJ2-4; 15 bases are a match to TRBD2. Germline V gene data show CDR1 as SGHRS and CDR2 as YFSETQ. CDR3 length: 17 residues. With V trimmed by 4 bases and J by 6 bases, 8 bases remained unmatched. CDR3 protein: CASSLSPGLAGGNIQYF. The CDR3 coding sequence is TGCGCCAGCAGCCTAAGTCCGGGACTAGCGGGGGGAAACATTCAGTACTTC.

The chain combines TRBV11-1 with TRBJ2-3, with TRBD2 identical over 11 bases. With V trimmed by 3 bases and J by 4 bases, 6 bases remained unmatched. This CDR3 region has 16 residues. Germline CDR1 reads SGHAT; CDR2 reads FQDESV (reference sequence). The DNA for the CDR3 is TGTGCCAGCAGCTTCGGTAGCGGGGGGGAGGCAGATACGCAGTATTTT. Residues: CASSFGSGGEADTQYF. Full variable domain (outside the CDR3, taken from reference TRBV11-1 and TRBJ2-3): EAEVAQSPRYKITEKSQAVAFWCDPISGHATLYWYRQILGQGPELLVQFQDESVVDDSQLPKDRFSAERLKGVDSTLKIQPAELGDSAMYLCASSFGSGGEADTQYFGPGTRLTVL.

In its sample, this clonotype was seen many times. The CDR3 nucleotides read TGTGCCAGCTCACCACCGGTAGGGAGGACGAACACTGAAGCTTTCTTT. Translation gives CASSPPVGRTNTEAFF. The chain has TRBV18 and TRBJ1-1; D remains unclear. V was pared by 0 bases and J by 1 base, with 12 bases between. From germline, CDR1 is KGHSH and CDR2 LQKENI. The CDR3 loop spans 16 amino acids.

In this sample, this clonotype turned up a few times. The J gene is TRBJ1-6, the V gene TRBV5-1, with no clear D. This CDR3 is built from 14 residues. The V end lost 1 base, the J end lost 5 bases, and 7 bases lay between the germline ends. Germline V gene lookup returns CDR1 SGHRS and CDR2 YFSETQ. The CDR3 spells CASSLNTDNSPLHF. CDR3 DNA sequence: TGCGCCAGCAGCTTGAACACCGATAATTCACCCCTCCACTTT.

The chain employs TRBV10-3 and TRBJ2-7; D is unresolved. Looked up from germline, CDR1 is ENHRY and CDR2 is SYGVKD. There are 11 residues in the CDR3. Trimming pared 3 bases from V and 13 bases from J, leaving 13 bases between. CDR3 DNA: TGTGCCATCAGTGATGCCGAAACCCCCTACTTC. It is translated as CAISDAETPYF.

This sequence joins TRBV20-1 and TRBJ2-3; D gene unclear. The length of the CDR3 is 11 residues. Germline CDR1 DFQATT, CDR2 SNEGSKA (reference sequence). Trimming pared 7 bases from V and 2 bases from J, leaving 7 bases between. The CDR3 bases are TGCAGTGGATACTACACAGATACGCAGTATTTT. It is translated as CSGYYTDTQYF.

The rearrangement joins TRBV29-1 to TRBJ2-3, with D perhaps TRBD2 (6 bases). Germline-derived CDR1 and CDR2 are SQVTM and ANQGSEA. This CDR3 region has 14 residues. The CDR3, as DNA: TGCAGTTTTGCCCCGGGGGTGCTCACAGATACGCAGTATTTT. Residues: CSFAPGVLTDTQYF.

This clonotype was counted between two and nine times. The chain recombines TRBV10-3 with TRBJ2-1, with D tentatively TRBD1 (6 bases). This CDR3 region has 14 residues. V lost 6 bases, J lost 7 bases, and 16 bases lay in between. Germline V gene lookup returns CDR1 ENHRY and CDR2 SYGVKD. DNA for the CDR3: TGTGCCATCAGAACCCGGGACAAAGGGAATGAGCAGTTCTTC. As protein: CAIRTRDKGNEQFF.

This clonotype was observed a few times. The chain is built from TRBV6-2 or TRBV6-3 and TRBJ2-4; 7 bases match TRBD1. V was pared by 7 bases and J by 2 bases, with 2 bases of the junction left unmatched. Germline CDR1 reads MNHEY; CDR2 reads SVGEGT. The CDR3 totals 13 residues. The CDR3 sequence: CASTRGTKNIQYF. The CDR3 DNA sequence: TGTGCCAGCACCAGGGGGACCAAAAACATTCAGTACTTC.

This clonotype was seen a few times. The chain employs TRBV29-1 and TRBJ1-1; D is unclear. This CDR3 contains 13 residues. The ends were cut back, 3 bases at V and 4 bases at J, with 12 bases in the middle. CDR1 is SQVTM and CDR2 is ANQGSEA in the germline V gene. DNA for the CDR3: TGCAGCGTTGAGAGGAGGGTGGGCACTGAAGCTTTCTTT. Amino acids: CSVERRVGTEAFF.

In this sample, this clonotype turned up a few times. The rearrangement joins TRBV4-3 to TRBJ2-1; TRBD2 agrees at 7 bases. After removal of 0 bases from V and 1 base from J, the junction contained 3 bases not matched to a gene. This CDR3 has 16 amino acids. Germline V gives CDR1 LGHNA, CDR2 YSLEER. The CDR3 region is CASSQDSSGSYNEQFF. Written as DNA, the CDR3 is TGCGCCAGCAGCCAAGATTCTAGCGGATCCTACAATGAGCAGTTCTTC.

The chain joins TRBV3-1 to TRBJ2-7; D remains ambiguous. Germline assignment: CDR1 LGHDT and CDR2 YNNKEL (reference sequence). V shed 1 base and J shed 4 bases, with 8 bases lying between them. The CDR3 has 13 amino acids. The CDR3 loop reads CASSQVTVYEQYF. CDR3 nucleotides: TGTGCCAGCAGCCAAGTAACAGTATACGAGCAGTACTTC.

This clonotype was observed a handful of times. CDR3 DNA sequence: TGTGCCAGCAGCAGGGGGACAACTAACTATGGCTACACCTTC. The encoded protein is CASSRGTTNYGYTF. The chain couples TRBV11-2 to TRBJ1-2; maybe TRBD1 (6 bases). Germline V gene lookup returns CDR1 SGHAT and CDR2 FQNNGV. The CDR3 is 14 amino acids. Deletions cut 5 bases from V and 0 bases from J, with 10 bases between.

This clonotype has just a few counts. The CDR3, as DNA: TGTGCCAGCAGAGGGACCCTCAATTCACCCCTCCACTTT. As protein: CASRGTLNSPLHF. The chain employs TRBV2 and TRBJ1-6; tentatively, D is TRBD1 (5 bases). The CDR3 sequence is 13 residues long. V lost 6 bases to trimming and J lost 7 bases, with 10 bases between them. The germline V gene has CDR1 SNHLY and CDR2 FYNNEI.